A single sample is the source of the 2 T cell receptor beta chains below, sequenced in a study of blood T cell repertoires in COVID-19. The data were produced by immunoSEQ multiplex PCR, yet TCRdb's version contains in-frame clones alone and is incomplete. The sample consists of 57,000 or so clones, around 86% of them appearing once. Sequencing input: peripheral blood. Receptor source: a human donor in a cohort sampled during active COVID-19.

CDR3 nucleotides: TGTGCCACTTCCGGCGGGGCACCCTCTGGAAACACCATATATTTT. It specifies CATSGGAPSGNTIYF. The chain carries TRBV3-1 (or the pseudogene TRBV3-2) and TRBJ1-3; possible D gene TRBD1, 5 bases. The CDR3 runs 15 residues. V was shortened by 10 bases and J by 0 bases, with 16 bases between the two germline ends. Per the germline V gene, CDR1 is LGHDT and CDR2 is YNNKEL (reference sequence).

This rearrangement joins TRBV27 to TRBJ1-2; tentatively, D is TRBD1 (6 bases). The germline V gene has CDR1 MNHEY and CDR2 SMNVEV (reference sequence). Trimming pared 6 bases from V and 8 bases from J, leaving 13 bases between. This CDR3 contains 12 residues. The CDR3 spells CASSPQGSGYTF. Here the CDR3 DNA reads TGTGCCAGCAGCCCTCAGGGGAGCGGCTACACCTTC.